What follows are 15 T cell receptor beta chains derived from one specimen sequenced in a study of blood T cell repertoires in COVID-19. The protocol was immunoSEQ multiplex PCR, while the TCRdb copy is restricted to in-frame clones and leaves out a portion. The data hold about 170,000 clones, with roughly 85% observed a single time. Sequencing was carried out using PBMCs or T cells enriched from blood (not recorded which). The origin of the receptors is a woman aged 70-85 years in a cohort exposed to, infected with or recovered from COVID-19 (not recorded which).

This chain connects TRBV28 to TRBJ1-2; TRBD1 is a possible D gene (5 bases). The CDR3 totals 15 residues. Germline-derived CDR1 and CDR2 are MDHEN and SYDVKM. With 6 bases removed from V and 7 bases from J, the gap between germline ends came to 21 bases. The CDR3 sequence: CASSSDRAGWSGYTF. CDR3 sequence (DNA): TGTGCCAGCAGCTCGGACCGGGCAGGGTGGAGTGGCTACACCTTC.

The chain is built from TRBV18 and TRBJ1-2; unclear D gene. The V gene's germline CDR1 is KGHSH and CDR2 LQKENI. V lost 6 bases and J lost 2, with 13 bases in between. There are 14 residues in the CDR3. The CDR3 loop reads CASSLGGPNYGYTF. CDR3 in DNA: TGTGCCAGCTCGCTGGGAGGGCCCAACTATGGCTACACCTTC.

The chain is built from TRBV19 and TRBJ2-7; 10 bases fit TRBD1. The CDR3 runs to 15 residues. Germline values: CDR1 LNHDA, CDR2 SQIVND (reference sequence). J lost 1 base, V lost 5 bases, and 5 bases had no gene match. CDR3: CASSGTGEVSYEQYF. The DNA for the CDR3 is TGTGCCAGTAGTGGGACAGGGGAGGTATCCTACGAGCAGTACTTC.

J is TRBJ1-2 and V is TRBV29-1, with 9 bases matching TRBD1. This CDR3 region has 14 residues. Germline-derived CDR1 and CDR2 are SQVTM and ANQGSEA. V shed 4 bases and J 4 bases; nucleotides not matched to a gene: 7. In nucleotides, the CDR3 is TGCAGCGTTGGGGGACAGGGCTTCACCTATGGCTACACCTTC. Encoded protein: CSVGGQGFTYGYTF.

The chain is built from TRBV7-3 and TRBJ2-2, with TRBD1 identical over 8 bases. Germline V CDR1 and CDR2: SGHTA, FQGTGA. V dropped 4 bases and J dropped 8; count of bases not matched to a gene: 6. The CDR3 covers 14 residues. CDR3 sequence: CASSSGTGIGELFF. For the CDR3, the DNA is TGTGCCAGCAGCTCCGGGACAGGAATTGGGGAGCTGTTTTTT.

J is TRBJ2-1 and V is TRBV9, with 10 bases lining up with TRBD2. There are 15 residues in the CDR3. J gave up 5 bases and V 5 bases, and 7 bases lay outside the gene matches. The germline CDR1 and CDR2 sequences are SGDLS and YYNGEE. The DNA of the CDR3 is TGTGCCAGCAGAGACGGGACTAGCGCCCACAATGAGCAGTTCTTC. This gives the protein CASRDGTSAHNEQFF.

This chain joins TRBV6-5 and TRBJ1-5; TRBD1 might be the D (6 bases). With 7 bases removed from V and 4 bases from J, the gap between germline ends came to 17 bases. Germline CDR1 reads MNHEY; CDR2 reads SVGAGI. The CDR3 is made up of 15 amino acids. CDR3: CASTKTGLSNQPQHF. The CDR3 bases are TGTGCCAGCACCAAAACAGGGCTCTCAAATCAGCCCCAGCATTTT.

This rearrangement joins TRBV5-6 to TRBJ2-1; 10 bases agree with TRBD1. The length of the CDR3 is 18 residues. Trimming cost V 3 bases and J 7 bases; bases outside gene matches: 16. Germline lookup yields CDR1 SGHDT and CDR2 YYEEEE. The CDR3: CASSSGTSGQGILNEQFF. Written as DNA, the CDR3 is TGTGCCAGCAGCTCGGGAACCTCGGGACAGGGGATTTTGAATGAGCAGTTCTTC.

The chain recombines TRBV6-5 with TRBJ2-7, with D possibly TRBD1 on 5 matching bases. CDR3 size: 14 residues. Trimming stripped 6 bases from V and 6 bases from J, with 18 bases between. The V gene's germline CDR1 is MNHEY and CDR2 SVGAGI. The CDR3 protein is CASRPSGFQGEQYF. The CDR3 nucleotides read TGTGCCAGCAGACCCTCAGGGTTTCAAGGCGAGCAGTACTTC.

This clone showed up just once. The gene calls are TRBV6-6 and TRBJ2-5; D may be TRBD1 (6 bases). The CDR3 runs to 16 residues. V was pared by 2 bases and J by 3 bases, with 16 bases between. The germline V gene has CDR1 MNHNY and CDR2 SVGAGI (reference sequence). CDR3 region: CASSYPPRQGKETQYF. The CDR3, as DNA: TGTGCCAGCAGTTACCCCCCCCGGCAGGGGAAAGAGACCCAGTACTTC.

The chain is built from TRBV7-9 and TRBJ2-7; the D gene is possibly TRBD1 (5 bases). The germline V gene has CDR1 SEHNR and CDR2 FQNEAQ (reference sequence). This CDR3 has 14 amino acids. Between the trimmed V and J ends, which lost 5 bases and 0 bases, there was a span of 11 bases. The CDR3 spells CASSREGHSYEQYF. The CDR3 DNA reads as TGTGCCAGCAGCCGAGAAGGACACTCCTACGAGCAGTACTTC.

The chain couples TRBV5-5 to TRBJ2-1; 10 bases map to TRBD2. This CDR3 comprises 15 residues. Unmatched junction bases numbered 10, after V lost 5 bases and J lost 8 bases. Germline V gene data show CDR1 as SGHKS and CDR2 as YYEKEE (reference sequence). CDR3 in amino acids: CASRFTLAGNHEQFF. As DNA, the CDR3 is TGTGCCAGCAGGTTCACACTAGCGGGAAACCATGAGCAGTTCTTC.

V and J are TRBV2 and TRBJ1-6; a weak D match, TRBD1 (5 bases). Per the germline V gene, CDR1 is SNHLY and CDR2 is FYNNEI. This CDR3 is 15 amino acids long. V lost 6 bases and J lost 7, with 16 bases in between. The CDR3 bases are TGTGCCAGCAGCGCACACACACGGGGGAATTCACCCCTCCACTTT. It translates to CASSAHTRGNSPLHF.

This clone was found many times. The V gene is TRBV27, the J gene TRBJ2-7, with D perhaps matching TRBD1 (5 bases). This CDR3 contains 13 residues. V was cut by 11 bases and J by 2 bases, with 16 bases left in between. The germline gives CDR1 MNHEY, CDR2 SMNVEV (reference sequence). The CDR3 reads CALQLPRAYEQYF. The CDR3 coding sequence is TGTGCCCTCCAGCTTCCCAGGGCCTACGAGCAGTACTTC.

This clone was seen only a few times. The rearrangement links TRBV28 to TRBJ1-3, with 8 nucleotides matching TRBD1. The V and J ends lost 6 bases and 0 bases, in that order; junction bases with no gene match: 10. This CDR3 spans 17 amino acids. The germline CDR1 and CDR2 sequences are MDHEN and SYDVKM. The CDR3 here is CASRDNPGQDSGNTIYF. The CDR3 DNA follows: TGTGCCAGCAGAGATAACCCGGGACAGGACTCTGGAAACACCATATATTTT.